These 31 T cell receptor beta chains share one sample of origin, sequenced in a study of T cell responses to AZD1222 COVID-19 vaccine. Sequenced by immunoSEQ multiplex PCR; TCRdb stores in-frame clones only, minus some. The sample holds approximately 67,000 clones, around 89% seen once. This material consisted of peripheral blood, taken 28 days after the second AZD1222 dose. The receptor source for this set is an adult who received the AZD1222 COVID-19 vaccine.

This sequence joins TRBV5-1 and TRBJ2-5; D gene unclear. V was trimmed by 0 bases and J by 3 bases, leaving 9 bases between them. In germline, CDR1 is SGHRS, CDR2 YFSETQ. The CDR3 covers 14 residues. CDR3 sequence (DNA): TGCGCCAGCAGCTTGGGCCCACTAAAAGAGACCCAGTACTTC. This codes for CASSLGPLKETQYF.

The V gene is TRBV19, the J gene TRBJ1-5; 7 bases are a match to TRBD1. This CDR3 is 14 amino acids long. With V trimmed by 9 bases and J by 2 bases, 7 bases remained unmatched. Germline values: CDR1 LNHDA, CDR2 SQIVND (reference sequence). CDR3 residues: CASRYRGGNQPQHF. For the CDR3, the DNA is TGTGCCAGCCGTTACAGGGGTGGCAATCAGCCCCAGCATTTT.

The chain couples TRBV6-1 to TRBJ2-7; 11 nucleotides line up with TRBD2. This CDR3 region has 13 residues. Looked up from germline, CDR1 is MNHNS and CDR2 is SASEGT. Trimming at V came to 10 bases and at J to 7 bases, leaving 9 bases not matched to a gene. DNA of the CDR3: TGTGCCACTCAACTAGCGGGAGTTGGAGAGCAGTACTTC. Amino acid sequence: CATQLAGVGEQYF.

A single count supports this clone. The gene calls are TRBV9 and TRBJ2-2; D is undetermined. The CDR3 is 14 amino acids. V lost 0 bases, J lost 5 bases, and 8 bases lay in between. The germline gives CDR1 SGDLS, CDR2 YYNGEE. CDR3: CASSVAMLTGELFF. For the CDR3, the DNA is TGTGCCAGCAGCGTAGCTATGTTAACCGGGGAGCTGTTTTTT. The variable domain in full, with the rest retrieved from reference TRBV9 and TRBJ2-2, is DSGVTQTPKHLITATGQRVTLRCSPRSGDLSVYWYQQSLDQGLQFLIQYYNGEERAKGNILERFSAQQFPDLHSELNLSSLELGDSALYFCASSVAMLTGELFFGEGSRLTVL.

J is TRBJ1-1 and V is TRBV30, with D possibly TRBD1 on 5 matching bases. The CDR3 spans 14 residues. Germline V gives CDR1 GTSNPN, CDR2 SVGIG (reference sequence). V lost 4 bases and J lost 1, with 13 bases in between. The CDR3 region is CAWTKGRKNTEAFF. The CDR3 DNA reads TGTGCCTGGACAAAGGGACGGAAGAACACTGAAGCTTTCTTT.

The chain is built from TRBV6-5 and TRBJ1-5; 9 bases agree with TRBD1. Germline values: CDR1 MNHEY, CDR2 SVGAGI. Trimming cost V 5 bases and J 1 base; bases outside gene matches: 3. CDR3 size: 15 residues. CDR3 protein: CASSMGQGSNQPQHF. In nucleotides, the CDR3 is TGTGCCAGCAGTATGGGACAGGGAAGCAATCAGCCCCAGCATTTT.

The chain has TRBV7-2 and TRBJ1-2; 12 bases are a match to TRBD1. The CDR3 extends over 15 amino acids. Germline V CDR1 and CDR2: SGHTA, FQGNSA. V lost 6 bases to trimming and J lost 7 bases; unmatched junction nucleotides: 9. The CDR3 nucleotides are TGTGCCAGCAGGGCCACGGGACAGGGGGCAAGTGGCTACACCTTC. Amino acids: CASRATGQGASGYTF.

A single count supports this clone. The chain carries TRBV29-1 and TRBJ2-5; 8 positions match TRBD1. Germline CDR1 reads SQVTM; CDR2 reads ANQGSEA. The CDR3 is 14 residues long. Unmatched junction bases numbered 5, after V lost 5 bases and J lost 0 bases. CDR3 residues: CSVQTGVDQETQYF. CDR3 in DNA: TGCAGCGTTCAGACAGGGGTTGACCAAGAGACCCAGTACTTC.

The CDR3 DNA is TGTGCCAGCAGCCAAATAACAGACTATGGCTACACCTTC. Translating gives CASSQITDYGYTF. The chain uses TRBV14 and TRBJ1-2; D call uncertain. Trimming removed 2 bases at V and 3 bases at J, with 7 bases between. The germline gives CDR1 SGHDN, CDR2 FVKESK. The CDR3 is made up of 13 amino acids.

J is TRBJ1-1 and V is TRBV6-5; D gene uncertain. The germline V gene has CDR1 MNHEY and CDR2 SVGAGI. The CDR3 sequence is 15 residues long. V lost 4 bases and J lost 0, with 12 bases in between. This CDR3 is CASSSWTGMNTEAFF. CDR3 coding DNA: TGTGCCAGCAGTTCATGGACGGGGATGAACACTGAAGCTTTCTTT.

The V gene is TRBV10-3, the J gene TRBJ2-2; D ambiguous. This CDR3 contains 14 residues. CDR1 is ENHRY and CDR2 is SYGVKD in the germline V gene. V was clipped by 5 bases and J by 4 bases, with 11 bases between them. The CDR3 protein is CAISPQVATGELFF. The CDR3 DNA is TGTGCCATCAGTCCCCAGGTCGCCACCGGGGAGCTGTTTTTT.

The genes are TRBV5-4 and TRBJ1-4, with D possibly matching TRBD1 (6 bases). Trimming removed 0 bases from V and 8 bases from J, with 11 bases in between. Germline values: CDR1 SGHNT, CDR2 YYREEE (reference sequence). There are 14 residues in the CDR3. CDR3 loop: CASSLDRVQEKLFF. CDR3 bases: TGTGCCAGCAGCTTGGACAGGGTTCAGGAAAAACTGTTTTTT. The whole variable domain, filled in from reference TRBV5-4 and TRBJ1-4, reads ETGVTQSPTHLIKTRGQQVTLRCSSQSGHNTVSWYQQALGQGPQFIFQYYREEENGRGNFPPRFSGLQFPNYSSELNVNALELDDSALYLCASSLDRVQEKLFFGSGTQLSVL.

A note on this clone: This same CDR3 is encoded by further DNA sequences in the sample. This chain uses TRBV11-3 with TRBJ2-1, with no clear D. V was shortened by 1 base and J by 5 bases, with 6 bases between the two germline ends. Per germline, CDR1 SGHNT and CDR2 YENEEA. The CDR3 consists of 13 residues. This CDR3 is CASSLGRNNEQFF. The CDR3 DNA reads as TGTGCCAGCAGCTTAGGACGGAACAATGAGCAGTTCTTC.

This clone was recorded only once. This chain links TRBV7-2 with TRBJ1-3, with a possible D match to TRBD1 (5 bases). Germline CDR1 is SGHTA and CDR2 is FQGNSA. V lost 7 bases and J 0 bases, leaving 16 bases between the germline ends. The CDR3 consists of 16 residues. CDR3 in amino acids: CASTLGGRNSGNTIYF. CDR3 in DNA: TGTGCCAGCACCCTCGGGGGACGGAACTCTGGAAACACCATATATTTT.

The chain employs TRBV3-1 (or the pseudogene TRBV3-2) and TRBJ1-2; D perhaps matches TRBD1 (6 bases). The ends were cut back, 4 bases at V and 4 bases at J, with 10 bases in the middle. Per germline, CDR1 LGHDT and CDR2 YNNKEL (reference sequence). The CDR3 runs to 13 residues. DNA for the CDR3: TGTGCCAGCAGCCTCGGGACACCCTATGGCTACACCTTC. Its translation: CASSLGTPYGYTF.

The V gene is TRBV28, the J gene TRBJ1-2; D is undetermined. The germline gives CDR1 MDHEN, CDR2 SYDVKM. The V and J ends lost 5 bases and 1 base respectively, with 8 bases between them. CDR3 length: 13 amino acids. CDR3 coding DNA: TGTGCCAGCAGTGAGACCGTTAACTATGGCTACACCTTC. It encodes CASSETVNYGYTF.

This sequence joins TRBV2 and TRBJ2-3; 7 nucleotides align to TRBD2. The CDR3 has 14 residues. V trimming: 6 bases; J trimming: 1 base; junction bases outside the gene matches: 4. Germline CDR1 reads SNHLY; CDR2 reads FYNNEI. The CDR3 coding sequence is TGTGCCAGCAGAGCTAGCGGTGGCACAGATACGCAGTATTTT. Amino acid sequence: CASRASGGTDTQYF.

The chain has TRBV28 and TRBJ1-2; possibly TRBD1 for D (6 bases). V gave up 8 bases and J gave up 6 bases, with 19 bases separating them. This CDR3 is built from 14 residues. Per germline, CDR1 MDHEN and CDR2 SYDVKM. The CDR3 loop is CASLGGVDSHGYTF. CDR3 bases: TGTGCCAGCCTAGGGGGAGTAGATTCTCATGGCTACACCTTC.

A few counts support this clone. The CDR3 coding sequence is TGCAGCGTTTACCCCACCGTCAATGAGCAGTTCTTC. Translating it yields CSVYPTVNEQFF. The chain links TRBV29-1 to TRBJ2-1; D is undetermined. This CDR3 spans 12 amino acids. Per the germline V gene, CDR1 is SQVTM and CDR2 is ANQGSEA. V was trimmed by 5 bases and J by 6 bases, leaving 11 bases between them.

The rearrangement joins TRBV7-9 to TRBJ1-5, with 7 positions matching TRBD1. The CDR3 extends over 15 amino acids. J gave up 14 bases and V 5 bases, and 18 bases lay outside the gene matches. Germline lookup yields CDR1 SEHNR and CDR2 FQNEAQ (reference sequence). The CDR3 DNA follows: TGTGCCAGCAGCGCCAGTAGGACCGGAGACAGGGCGAAGCATTTT. It translates to CASSASRTGDRAKHF.

V is TRBV5-1 and J is TRBJ1-5; 9 bases match TRBD1. The CDR3 has 18 residues. Germline V gene lookup returns CDR1 SGHRS and CDR2 YFSETQ. Trimming cost V 4 bases and J 4 bases; bases outside gene matches: 15. CDR3 residues: CASSAGRDRERRNQPQHF. CDR3 DNA sequence: TGCGCCAGCAGCGCAGGCCGGGACAGGGAACGTCGAAATCAGCCCCAGCATTTT.

CDR3 DNA sequence: TGTGCCAGCAGCAGGGCGTGGAGGGCGGTGGAGACCCAGTACTTC. It encodes CASSRAWRAVETQYF. The chain couples TRBV7-2 to TRBJ2-5, with D possibly TRBD2 on 6 matching bases. The CDR3 sequence is 15 residues long. The germline V gene has CDR1 SGHTA and CDR2 FQGNSA. Trimming left V 5 bases short and J 5 bases short, with 18 bases between.

V is TRBV6-1 and J is TRBJ2-5; 10 bases align to TRBD1. This CDR3 comprises 15 residues. Germline CDR1 and CDR2: MNHNS and SASEGT. The V and J ends lost 1 base and 5 bases, in that order; junction bases with no gene match: 4. CDR3 loop: CASSEGTGGFETQYF. DNA for the CDR3: TGTGCCAGCAGTGAAGGGACAGGGGGTTTCGAGACCCAGTACTTC.

J is TRBJ1-5 and V is TRBV10-3; tentatively, D is TRBD1 (6 bases). The CDR3 length is 15 residues. V lost 2 bases to trimming and J lost 8 bases, with 16 bases between them. Germline CDR1 ENHRY, CDR2 SYGVKD. For the CDR3, the DNA is TGTGCCATCAGTGAGGAGCAGGGGCGATCGGAGCCCCAGCATTTT. Translation: CAISEEQGRSEPQHF.

The V and J genes are TRBV9 and TRBJ2-2; no clear D. Germline CDR1 is SGDLS and CDR2 is YYNGEE. The CDR3 is made up of 14 amino acids. Trimming cost V 0 bases and J 3 bases, with 6 bases left between them. The CDR3 loop is CASSVAGDTGELFF. The CDR3 DNA reads TGTGCCAGCAGCGTAGCAGGAGACACCGGGGAGCTGTTTTTT. Filled out from reference TRBV9 and TRBJ2-2, the complete variable domain reads DSGVTQTPKHLITATGQRVTLRCSPRSGDLSVYWYQQSLDQGLQFLIQYYNGEERAKGNILERFSAQQFPDLHSELNLSSLELGDSALYFCASSVAGDTGELFFGEGSRLTVL.

The chain recombines TRBV6-5 with TRBJ1-1; TRBD1 is a possible D gene (5 bases). The CDR3 sequence is 14 residues long. Per germline, CDR1 MNHEY and CDR2 SVGAGI. The V end was cut by 5 bases, the J end by 0 bases, with 10 bases between. The CDR3 here is CASSRRDLNTEAFF. CDR3 nucleotides: TGTGCCAGCAGTCGCAGGGACCTGAACACTGAAGCTTTCTTT.

The chain joins TRBV7-6 to TRBJ1-1, with D unclear. V lost 5 bases to trimming and J lost 0 bases, with 10 bases between them. This CDR3 is built from 14 residues. CDR1 and CDR2 from the germline V gene are SGHVS and FNYEAQ. CDR3 bases: TGTGCCAGCAGCACCATGACAATGAACACTGAAGCTTTCTTT. Its translation is CASSTMTMNTEAFF.

For this clone: Within the sample, other DNA sequences also encode this same CDR3. In nucleotides, the CDR3 is TGCGCCAGCAGCTTGGGCCAGTCCTACGAGCAGTACTTC. It codes for CASSLGQSYEQYF. This rearrangement joins TRBV5-1 to TRBJ2-7, with unresolved D. CDR3 length equals 13 residues. V was cut by 0 bases and J by 1 base, with 5 bases left in between. Germline assignment: CDR1 SGHRS and CDR2 YFSETQ.

This clone was counted a few times. The gene calls are TRBV7-9 and TRBJ1-6; D is unresolved. Trimming cost V 4 bases and J 10 bases, with 8 bases left between them. The CDR3 totals 12 residues. In germline, CDR1 is SEHNR, CDR2 FQNEAQ (reference sequence). Written as DNA, the CDR3 is TGTGCCAGCAGCTCCGGTGGATCACCCCTCCACTTT. Amino acids: CASSSGGSPLHF. The whole variable domain, remainder taken from reference TRBV7-9 and TRBJ1-6, is DTGVSQNPRHKITKRGQNVTFRCDPISEHNRLYWYRQTLGQGPEFLTYFQNEAQLEKSRLLSDRFSAERPKGSFSTLEIQRTEQGDSAMYLCASSSGGSPLHFGNGTRLTVT.

The chain joins TRBV18 to TRBJ1-3; D is unresolved. Germline V gene data show CDR1 as KGHSH and CDR2 as LQKENI. The CDR3 is 16 amino acids. V was clipped by 3 bases and J by 1 base, with 13 bases between them. As DNA, the CDR3 is TGTGCCAGCTCACCGAAGGACCGTCTATCTGGAAACACCATATATTTT. The encoded protein is CASSPKDRLSGNTIYF.

The chain combines TRBV28 with TRBJ2-7; TRBD1 might be the D (6 bases). Germline CDR1 is MDHEN and CDR2 is SYDVKM. Trimming removed 5 bases at V and 2 bases at J, with 22 bases between. The CDR3 is 17 amino acids. The CDR3 here is CASSPTPTGVRAYEQYF. In DNA form, the CDR3 reads TGTGCCAGCAGTCCGACCCCGACAGGAGTGCGTGCCTACGAGCAGTACTTC.